This T cell receptor beta chain was profiled in a study of blood T cell repertoires in COVID-19. Per the germline V gene, CDR1 is SNHLY and CDR2 is FYNNEI. The CDR3 has 15 amino acids. Deletions cut 8 bases from V and 1 base from J, with 16 bases between. Clones were sequenced by immunoSEQ multiplex PCR, and TCRdb holds only the in-frame ones, with some missing. This repertoire shows about 300,000 clones, more than 70% found once; its top ten account for under 2%. The source material was peripheral blood. The clonotype was recovered from a woman aged 30 to 39 with COVID-19, enrolled during active disease. V and J are TRBV2 and TRBJ2-3; D gene ambiguous. As DNA, the CDR3 is TGTGCCAGCGCCCCCTCTGGTAGTCGCACAGATACGCAGTATTTT. Its protein is CASAPSGSRTDTQYF.